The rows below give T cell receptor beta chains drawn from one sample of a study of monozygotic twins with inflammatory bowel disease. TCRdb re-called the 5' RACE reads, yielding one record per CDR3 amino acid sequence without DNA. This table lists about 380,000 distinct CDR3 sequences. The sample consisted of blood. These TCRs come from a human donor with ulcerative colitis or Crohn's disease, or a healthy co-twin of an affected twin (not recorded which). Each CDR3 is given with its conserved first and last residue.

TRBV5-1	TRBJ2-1	CASSLVRLAKSYEQFF
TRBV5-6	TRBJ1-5	CASRSSGDGYRPQHF
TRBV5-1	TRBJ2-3	CASSLWGSGGPTDTQYF
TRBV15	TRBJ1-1	CATSRGRRENTEAFF
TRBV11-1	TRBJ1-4	CASSLGPRTGKSRGEKLFF
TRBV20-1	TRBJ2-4	CSARPPGPATNQYF
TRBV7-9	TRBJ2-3	CASSLMDGSSTDTQYF
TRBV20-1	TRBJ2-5	CSAPSPGGMQETQYF
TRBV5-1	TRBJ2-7	CASSLDRALWDYEQYF
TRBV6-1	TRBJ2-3	CASSAPGQSTDTQYF
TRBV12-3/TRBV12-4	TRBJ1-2	CASMGGLNYGYTF
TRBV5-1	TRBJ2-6	CASSLISGGGANVLTF
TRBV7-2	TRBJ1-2	CASSPLGGYYGYTF
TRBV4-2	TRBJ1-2	CASSQQENYGYTF
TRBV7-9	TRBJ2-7	CASAPRRGALYEQYF
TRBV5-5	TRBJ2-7	CASSFSGTGDSWQYF
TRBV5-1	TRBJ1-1	CASSPGQGLTEAFF
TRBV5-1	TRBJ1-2	CASSSYREEGYTF
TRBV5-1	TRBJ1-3	CASSLGDRTSSGNTIYF
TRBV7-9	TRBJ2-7	CASSLSSREQYF
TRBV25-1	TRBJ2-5	CASSVEWAGAGQYF
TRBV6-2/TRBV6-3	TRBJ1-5	CASKGQSNQPQHF
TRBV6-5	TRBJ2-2	CASILDRGRSRAGELFF
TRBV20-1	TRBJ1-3	CSARDMTSSGNTIYF
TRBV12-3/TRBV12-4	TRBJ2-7	CASSFRAGSSYEQYF
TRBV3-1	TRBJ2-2	CASSAQGTGELFF
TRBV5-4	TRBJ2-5	CASSSDRVPLTQYF
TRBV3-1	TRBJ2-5	CASSQVGGETQYF
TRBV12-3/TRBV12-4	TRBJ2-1	CASSLVAGGQGEQFF
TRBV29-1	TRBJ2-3	CSVEAGATDTQYF